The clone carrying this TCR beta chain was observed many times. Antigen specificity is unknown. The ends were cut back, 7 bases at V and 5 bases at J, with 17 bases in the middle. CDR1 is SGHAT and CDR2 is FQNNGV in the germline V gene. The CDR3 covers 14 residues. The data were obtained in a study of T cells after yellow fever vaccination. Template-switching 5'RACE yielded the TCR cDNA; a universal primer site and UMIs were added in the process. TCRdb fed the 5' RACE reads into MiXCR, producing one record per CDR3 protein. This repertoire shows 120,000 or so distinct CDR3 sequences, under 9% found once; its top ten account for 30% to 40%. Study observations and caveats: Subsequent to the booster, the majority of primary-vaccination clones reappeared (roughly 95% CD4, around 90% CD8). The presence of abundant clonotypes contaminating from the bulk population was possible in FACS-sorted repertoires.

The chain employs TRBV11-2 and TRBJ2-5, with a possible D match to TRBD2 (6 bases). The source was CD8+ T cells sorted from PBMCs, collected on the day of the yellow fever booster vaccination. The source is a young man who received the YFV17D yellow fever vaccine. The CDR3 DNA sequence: TGTGCCAGCACCCCCCGGGGGTCGGGCGAGACCCAGTACTTC. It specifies CASTPRGSGETQYF.